This passage covers 31 T cell receptor beta chains from one sample sequenced in a study of graft-versus-host responses after intestinal transplantation. Profiled with immunoSEQ multiplex PCR; TCRdb holds only in-frame clones, not every one. This repertoire shows under 20,000 clones, roughly 40% found once; its top ten account for about 0.99%. The specimen comprised alloreactive CD4+ T cells from a mixed lymphocyte reaction culture, sampled before intestinal transplant. This sample's subset: CFSE-low proliferating T cells sorted from roughly 6-day pre-transplant mixed lymphocyte reaction (GvH or HvG direction). The receptors were sampled from a human patient who received an intestinal transplant.

The genes are TRBV2 and TRBJ1-5; tentative D call: TRBD1 (5 bases). Trimming took 4 bases from V and 6 from J, leaving 13 bases between them. The CDR3 spans 14 residues. Germline CDR1 reads SNHLY; CDR2 reads FYNNEI. DNA for the CDR3: TGTGCCAGCAGTGTGCAGGGCGGGGCTCAGCCCCAGCATTTT. It translates to CASSVQGGAQPQHF.

The chain uses TRBV7-9 and TRBJ2-6, with TRBD1 as a possible D gene (6 bases). The CDR3 has 18 residues. V lost 5 bases to trimming and J lost 0 bases, with 17 bases between them. CDR1 is SEHNR, CDR2 FQNEAQ, per germline (reference sequence). The DNA of the CDR3 is TGTGCCAGCAGCAGGGGGACCCTATTATACTCTGGGGCCAACGTCCTGACTTTC. As protein: CASSRGTLLYSGANVLTF.

The J gene is TRBJ2-2, the V gene TRBV11-3; D is tentatively TRBD1 or TRBD2 (5 bases each). Between the trimmed V and J ends, which lost 2 bases and 4 bases, there was a span of 8 bases. Looked up from germline, CDR1 is SGHNT and CDR2 is YENEEA. The CDR3 has 14 amino acids. The CDR3 spells CASSLWGTTGELFF. The DNA for the CDR3 is TGTGCCAGCAGCTTATGGGGGACCACCGGGGAGCTGTTTTTT.

This clone occurred a few times. The chain has TRBV27 and TRBJ2-1; TRBD1 is a possible D gene (5 bases). This CDR3 is built from 17 residues. V dropped 4 bases and J dropped 0 bases, with 16 bases sitting between them. The germline gives CDR1 MNHEY, CDR2 SMNVEV (reference sequence). DNA for the CDR3: TGTGCCAGCAGTTACACCTACAGGCCAAGCTCCTACAATGAGCAGTTCTTC. As protein: CASSYTYRPSSYNEQFF.

The chain is built from TRBV9 and TRBJ1-6; D is possibly TRBD1 (6 bases). The CDR3 extends over 14 amino acids. The germline V gene encodes CDR1 SGDLS and CDR2 YYNGEE. Trimming left V 6 bases short and J 7 bases short, with 14 bases between. CDR3 bases: TGTGCCAGCAATGGGGGCAGGGGAAATTCACCCCTCCACTTT. This gives the protein CASNGGRGNSPLHF. The full variable domain, with the rest looked up from reference TRBV9 and TRBJ1-6, is DSGVTQTPKHLITATGQRVTLRCSPRSGDLSVYWYQQSLDQGLQFLIQYYNGEERAKGNILERFSAQQFPDLHSELNLSSLELGDSALYFCASNGGRGNSPLHFGNGTRLTVT.

The J gene is TRBJ1-1, the V gene TRBV4-2; 9 bases map to TRBD1. V trimming: 4 bases; J trimming: 9 bases; junction bases outside the gene matches: 12. Germline V lookup: CDR1 LGHNA, CDR2 YNFKEQ. This CDR3 contains 15 residues. CDR3 protein: CASSPGGTGNLKAFF. CDR3 in DNA: TGTGCCAGCAGCCCGGGCGGGACAGGGAATCTGAAAGCTTTCTTT.

This clone was seen a few times. The chain combines TRBV7-2 with TRBJ2-4, with D hard to call. The CDR3 is 13 amino acids. Germline V gene data show CDR1 as SGHTA and CDR2 as FQGNSA. V was cut by 1 base and J by 10 bases, with 11 bases left in between. The CDR3 spells CASSLVAQKIQYF. In DNA, the CDR3 is TGTGCCAGCAGCTTAGTGGCACAGAAAATTCAGTACTTC.

This chain connects TRBV5-1 to TRBJ1-2, with D unclear. Germline V CDR1 and CDR2: SGHRS, YFSETQ. This CDR3 has 14 residues. V was shortened by 0 bases and J by 0 bases, with 6 bases between the two germline ends. CDR3 coding DNA: TGCGCCAGCAGCTTGGAGGGAGCTAACTATGGCTACACCTTC. This encodes CASSLEGANYGYTF.

This sequence joins TRBV25-1 and TRBJ2-2, with D possibly TRBD1 on 5 matching bases. The CDR3 is 15 amino acids. The germline V gene has CDR1 MGHDK and CDR2 SYGVNS. V lost 1 base and J 3 bases, leaving 9 bases between the germline ends. CDR3 amino acids: CASSEWGPDTGELFF. The CDR3 DNA follows: TGTGCCAGCAGTGAATGGGGCCCCGACACCGGGGAGCTGTTTTTT.

In this sample, this clone turned up once. The chain combines TRBV11-2 with TRBJ2-5, with 8 bases fitting TRBD2. The CDR3 runs to 12 residues. Germline V gives CDR1 SGHAT, CDR2 FQNNGV. V dropped 5 bases and J dropped 5; count of bases not matched to a gene: 1. The CDR3 sequence: CASSREGETQYF. The CDR3 coding sequence is TGTGCCAGCAGCCGGGAGGGGGAGACCCAGTACTTC.

The chain carries TRBV30 and TRBJ1-5, with TRBD1 matching 7 bases. CDR1 GTSNPN and CDR2 SVGIG come from the germline V gene (reference sequence). The V segment lost 1 base and the J segment 0 bases; nucleotides outside the gene matches: 6. The CDR3 is 16 residues long. For the CDR3, the DNA is TGTGCCTGGAGTGGAGTAGGGGGCAATAGCAATCAGCCCCAGCATTTT. This sequence encodes CAWSGVGGNSNQPQHF.

The count of this clone is one. The rearrangement uses TRBV29-1 and TRBJ2-5; tentative D call: TRBD1 (6 bases). The germline V gene has CDR1 SQVTM and CDR2 ANQGSEA. V lost 7 bases, J lost 4 bases, and 13 bases lay in between. The CDR3 spans 12 residues. This CDR3 reads CSGAPGAETQYF. The CDR3 bases are TGCAGCGGGGCCCCAGGGGCAGAGACCCAGTACTTC.

J is TRBJ2-1 and V is TRBV2; 8 nucleotides align to TRBD2. CDR1 is SNHLY, CDR2 FYNNEI, per germline. The CDR3 has 15 residues. V dropped 9 bases and J dropped 4; count of bases not matched to a gene: 11. The CDR3 coding sequence is TGTGCCAGTGGGGGCTTAGCGGGACCTTACAATGAGCAGTTCTTC. It encodes CASGGLAGPYNEQFF.

There are a few counts of this clone. CDR3 bases: TGTGCCAGTAGTATGCGACAGGGGGCGCTTAGCAATCAGCCCCAGCATTTT. Protein sequence: CASSMRQGALSNQPQHF. The genes are TRBV19 and TRBJ1-5; TRBD1 matches at 10 bases. The CDR3 is 17 residues long. With 3 bases clipped from V and 0 bases from J, the junction kept 5 bases outside the gene matches. Germline V CDR1 and CDR2: LNHDA, SQIVND (reference sequence).

V and J are TRBV7-9 and TRBJ1-1; D uncertain. Per germline, CDR1 SEHNR and CDR2 FQNEAQ (reference sequence). This CDR3 is 14 amino acids long. V was shortened by 3 bases and J by 5 bases, with 13 bases between the two germline ends. In DNA, the CDR3 is TGTGCCAGCAGCTTCACGGGTTTAAGGACTGAAGCTTTCTTT. This gives the protein CASSFTGLRTEAFF. The full variable domain, rest sourced from reference TRBV7-9 and TRBJ1-1, is DTGVSQNPRHKITKRGQNVTFRCDPISEHNRLYWYRQTLGQGPEFLTYFQNEAQLEKSRLLSDRFSAERPKGSFSTLEIQRTEQGDSAMYLCASSFTGLRTEAFFGQGTRLTVV.

The rearrangement links TRBV6-4 to TRBJ1-2; no definite D call. The CDR3 extends over 17 amino acids. Trimming stripped 4 bases from V and 2 bases from J, with 20 bases between. Germline values: CDR1 MRHNA, CDR2 SNTAGT. CDR3 amino acids: CASSVSHLGLLNYGYTF. CDR3 sequence (DNA): TGTGCCAGCAGTGTTAGCCATTTGGGCCTTCTAAACTATGGCTACACCTTC.

The sample holds a few counts of this clone. The chain joins TRBV2 to TRBJ2-6; 8 positions match TRBD1. The CDR3 consists of 17 residues. Per germline, CDR1 SNHLY and CDR2 FYNNEI. Trimming took 5 bases from V and 0 from J; bases not matched to a gene: 6. CDR3 sequence (DNA): TGTGCCAGCAGTCTGACAGGGGCCTACTCTGGGGCCAACGTCCTGACTTTC. It specifies CASSLTGAYSGANVLTF.

This chain joins TRBV7-2 and TRBJ2-2; D is perhaps TRBD1 or TRBD2 (5 bases each). The CDR3 is 15 residues long. Germline CDR1 and CDR2: SGHTA and FQGNSA. The V end lost 5 bases, the J end lost 0 bases, and 10 bases lay between the germline ends. The CDR3 DNA follows: TGTGCCAGCAGCCCTATGGGGGCGAACACCGGGGAGCTGTTTTTT. Amino acids: CASSPMGANTGELFF.

The V gene is TRBV9, the J gene TRBJ1-6, with D unresolved. This CDR3 comprises 16 residues. Between the trimmed V and J ends, which lost 4 bases and 4 bases, there was a span of 15 bases. The V gene's germline CDR1 is SGDLS and CDR2 YYNGEE. CDR3: CASSPAGARYNSPLHF. CDR3 bases: TGTGCCAGCAGCCCCGCGGGCGCCAGATATAATTCACCCCTCCACTTT.

The DNA for the CDR3 is TGTGCCGCGCGGACAGGGGGAATAGTCTCTGGAAACACCATATATTTT. It specifies CAARTGGIVSGNTIYF. This chain links TRBV30 with TRBJ1-3; 10 bases are shared with TRBD1. Looked up from germline, CDR1 is GTSNPN and CDR2 is SVGIG (reference sequence). The CDR3 runs 16 residues. V shed 8 bases and J 0 bases; nucleotides not matched to a gene: 10.

This clone has only a few counts. The chain recombines TRBV6-5 with TRBJ1-6, with a tentative D call TRBD1 (5 bases). Germline V lookup: CDR1 MNHEY, CDR2 SVGAGI. The CDR3 spans 14 residues. Trimming stripped 4 bases from V and 12 bases from J, with 16 bases between. CDR3 in amino acids: CASSWSREIVPLHF. As DNA, the CDR3 is TGTGCCAGCAGTTGGTCCAGGGAGATAGTACCCCTCCACTTT.

The CDR3 spells CASSLDQGHSYEQYF. CDR3 sequence (DNA): TGCGCCAGCAGCTTGGACCAGGGTCACTCCTACGAGCAGTACTTC. This rearrangement joins TRBV5-1 to TRBJ2-7; D is perhaps TRBD1 (5 bases). V lost 0 bases to trimming and J lost 0 bases, with 10 bases between them. Per germline, CDR1 SGHRS and CDR2 YFSETQ. The CDR3 consists of 15 residues.

The chain couples TRBV5-8 to TRBJ2-3, with 8 bases identical to TRBD2. Germline V gives CDR1 SGHTS, CDR2 YDEGEE. This CDR3 has 14 residues. The J segment lost 10 bases and the V segment lost 6 bases, leaving 13 bases of the junction unmatched. The CDR3 DNA sequence: TGTGCCAGCAATATAGCGGGGCGACAAGGAGCGCAGTATTTT. Protein product: CASNIAGRQGAQYF.

By its share, this clone is medium-sized. The V and J genes are TRBV5-1 and TRBJ1-3; D is perhaps TRBD1 (6 bases). Trimming took off 5 bases at V and 1 base at J, with 19 bases between the two ends. The CDR3 is 17 amino acids. Germline V gene data show CDR1 as SGHRS and CDR2 as YFSETQ. Here the CDR3 DNA reads TGCGCCAGCAGAACATCAGGGGAGGGCTATTCTGGAAACACCATATATTTT. Its translation is CASRTSGEGYSGNTIYF.

The chain has TRBV7-7 and TRBJ2-5; either TRBD1 or TRBD2 may supply D (6 bases each). Per the germline V gene, CDR1 is SSHAT and CDR2 is FNYEAQ (reference sequence). Trimming took 1 base from V and 2 from J, leaving 14 bases between them. The CDR3 length is 16 residues. CDR3 sequence: CASSLGRGTFQETQYF. As DNA, the CDR3 is TGTGCCAGCAGCTTAGGTCGGGGGACATTTCAAGAGACCCAGTACTTC.

The chain employs TRBV29-1 and TRBJ2-6; tentatively, D is TRBD1 (6 bases). CDR3 length: 16 residues. V was pared by 6 bases and J by 0 bases, with 15 bases between. Germline lookup yields CDR1 SQVTM and CDR2 ANQGSEA. The CDR3: CSVTATGISGANVLTF. The DNA for the CDR3 is TGCAGCGTGACAGCTACAGGGATCTCTGGGGCCAACGTCCTGACTTTC.

In its sample, this clone was seen a few times. This chain links TRBV5-1 with TRBJ1-4, with a possible D match to TRBD1 (5 bases). CDR1 and CDR2 (germline): SGHRS, YFSETQ. The CDR3 is made up of 14 amino acids. Trimming took 0 bases from V and 5 from J, leaving 8 bases between them. The CDR3 sequence: CASSLAGRNEKLFF. The CDR3 DNA follows: TGCGCCAGCAGCTTGGCGGGGCGCAATGAAAAACTGTTTTTT.

The chain uses TRBV25-1 and TRBJ1-6; no definite D call. Germline V gene data show CDR1 as MGHDK and CDR2 as SYGVNS. This CDR3 is 13 amino acids long. V was clipped by 5 bases and J by 10 bases, with 12 bases between them. CDR3 residues: CASSIREGSPLHF. CDR3 nucleotide sequence: TGTGCCAGCAGTATCCGGGAGGGATCACCCCTCCACTTT.

The J gene is TRBJ2-7, the V gene TRBV10-1; tentatively, D is TRBD1 (6 bases). The CDR3 extends over 15 amino acids. V lost 4 bases and J 3 bases, leaving 16 bases between the germline ends. Germline CDR1 and CDR2: WNHNN and SYGVQD (reference sequence). CDR3 sequence: CASSGNRVTYYEQYF. For the CDR3, the DNA is TGCGCCAGCAGTGGAAACAGGGTTACATACTACGAGCAGTACTTC.

In this sample, this clone turned up a few times. The rearrangement links TRBV5-4 to TRBJ1-2, with TRBD1 matching 7 bases. V lost 4 bases and J lost 4; bases outside the gene matches: 16. The CDR3 is made up of 17 amino acids. Germline V lookup: CDR1 SGHNT, CDR2 YYREEE (reference sequence). The CDR3 DNA sequence: TGTGCCAGCAGCCGCCCCCGGCCAGAGACAGGGTTCTATGGCTACACCTTC. Encoded protein: CASSRPRPETGFYGYTF.

V usage is TRBV19 and J usage is TRBJ1-5; 8 positions agree with TRBD1. After removal of 1 base from V and 6 bases from J, the junction contained 8 bases not matched to a gene. Germline V lookup: CDR1 LNHDA, CDR2 SQIVND (reference sequence). The CDR3 is 16 amino acids. The CDR3 DNA follows: TGTGCCAGTAGTATAGGGACAGGGCGTAGGGGTCAGCCCCAGCATTTT. Translated, it gives CASSIGTGRRGQPQHF.